The 32 T cell receptor beta chains listed next were all sequenced from one sample in a study of regulatory T cells in long-lasting Graves disease. Building of the TCR beta libraries involved iRepertoire HTBI primers and Arm-PCR of CDR3 regions. TCRdb redid the calling of the multiplex PCR reads with MiXCR, one entry per CDR3 protein. The sample holds 550,000 to 600,000 distinct CDR3 sequences; 16% are singletons and the top ten take around 12%. The time point denotes: newly diagnosed GD, antithyroid drugs for less than 3 months. From RNA extracted from PBMCs, the TCR library was made. The sample was also linked to a second study, of T cells in Graves' hyperthyroidism and ophthalmopathy.

The source material was peripheral blood mononuclear cells (PBMCs), sampled at new diagnosis, from a patient treated with antithyroid drugs. The origin of the receptors is a man aged 18 to 30 with Graves disease.

This chain uses TRBV7-3 with TRBJ2-5; D possibly matches TRBD1 or TRBD2 (5 bases each). The CDR3 contains 17 residues. Germline CDR1 and CDR2: SGHTA and FQGTGA. Trimming cost V 5 bases and J 1 base, with 20 bases left between them. CDR3 sequence reads: CASSASGGTTGQETQYF. The CDR3 DNA reads as TGTGCCAGCAGCGCCAGTGGGGGAACTACGGGCCAAGAGACCCAGTACTTC.

In its sample, this clonotype was seen many times. The genes are TRBV11-2 and TRBJ2-1; 10 bases are a match to TRBD2. The CDR3 has 12 residues. CDR1 is SGHAT and CDR2 is FQNNGV in the germline V gene. Trimming at V came to 7 bases and at J to 9 bases, leaving 3 bases not matched to a gene. The CDR3, as DNA: TGTGCCAGCACTCGGACTAGCGGTGAGCAGTTCTTC. Protein: CASTRTSGEQFF. The variable domain in full, completed from reference TRBV11-2 and TRBJ2-1, reads EAGVAQSPRYKIIEKRQSVAFWCNPISGHATLYWYQQILGQGPKLLIQFQNNGVVDDSQLPKDRFSAERLKGVDSTLKIQPAKLEDSAVYLCASTRTSGEQFFGPGTRLTVL.

This clonotype was seen repeatedly, ten times or more. V and J are TRBV7-8 and TRBJ1-6, with 10 bases matching TRBD1. This CDR3 contains 15 residues. V shed 7 bases, J shed 3 bases, and the junction held 3 bases outside the gene matches. In germline, CDR1 is SGHVS, CDR2 FQNEAQ. As DNA, the CDR3 is TGTGCCAGCACCAGGACAGGGGGCTATAATTCACCCCTCCACTTT. This encodes CASTRTGGYNSPLHF.

The V gene is TRBV20-1, the J gene TRBJ1-1; 7 bases are a match to TRBD1. In germline, CDR1 is DFQATT, CDR2 SNEGSKA (reference sequence). The CDR3 has 15 amino acids. Losses at the gene ends were 0 bases for V and 1 base for J; bases not matched to a gene: 5. In DNA, the CDR3 is TGCAGTGCTAGAGATCCAGGGGGAGCGAACACTGAAGCTTTCTTT. Its translation is CSARDPGGANTEAFF.

This clonotype came up once. The J gene is TRBJ2-3, the V gene TRBV15; D not resolved. Per germline, CDR1 LNHNV and CDR2 YYDKDF (reference sequence). Trimming cost V 4 bases and J 3 bases, with 8 bases left between them. The CDR3 is made up of 13 amino acids. In DNA, the CDR3 is TGTGCCACCAGCACGGTTCAAACAGATACGCAGTATTTT. Translation gives CATSTVQTDTQYF.

This clonotype was picked up a small number of times. The V call is TRBV9, the J call TRBJ1-6; the match to TRBD1 covers 9 bases. Germline lookup yields CDR1 SGDLS and CDR2 YYNGEE. Losses at the gene ends were 4 bases for V and 10 bases for J; bases not matched to a gene: 9. This CDR3 spans 15 amino acids. CDR3 in amino acids: CASSPIGQGRSPLHF. CDR3 in DNA: TGTGCCAGCAGCCCCATCGGACAGGGGCGCTCACCCCTCCACTTT. The full variable domain, completed using reference TRBV9 and TRBJ1-6, is DSGVTQTPKHLITATGQRVTLRCSPRSGDLSVYWYQQSLDQGLQFLIQYYNGEERAKGNILERFSAQQFPDLHSELNLSSLELGDSALYFCASSPIGQGRSPLHFGNGTRLTVT.

This clonotype was observed at least ten times. This chain joins TRBV6-1 and TRBJ2-1, with 7 bases aligning to TRBD2. The CDR3 is 14 residues long. V dropped 3 bases and J dropped 5; count of bases not matched to a gene: 4. Germline CDR1 and CDR2: MNHNS and SASEGT. CDR3 DNA: TGTGCCAGCAGTGAGACTAGCCTAAACAATGAGCAGTTCTTC. Translation: CASSETSLNNEQFF.

This clonotype was observed at least ten times. The chain couples TRBV28 to TRBJ2-3, with 8 bases fitting TRBD2. The CDR3 extends over 14 amino acids. The germline gives CDR1 MDHEN, CDR2 SYDVKM. V lost 10 bases and J lost 2; bases outside the gene matches: 8. The CDR3, as DNA: TGTGCCATCTCTTCGGGGGGGAACACAGATACGCAGTATTTT. Translating gives CAISSGGNTDTQYF.

The chain is built from TRBV20-1 and TRBJ2-1; TRBD1 matches at 8 bases. Germline-derived CDR1 and CDR2 are DFQATT and SNEGSKA (reference sequence). CDR3 length equals 15 residues. The V and J ends lost 4 bases and 10 bases, in that order; junction bases with no gene match: 15. CDR3 region: CSATWGRTGIGEQFF. The CDR3 DNA is TGCAGTGCTACCTGGGGTAGGACAGGGATCGGGGAGCAGTTCTTC.

J is TRBJ1-2 and V is TRBV28; unclear D gene. Trimming pared 2 bases from V and 5 bases from J, leaving 12 bases between. The CDR3 runs 14 residues. Germline V gene data show CDR1 as MDHEN and CDR2 as SYDVKM. The CDR3 bases are TGTGCCAGCAGTTTAAATGACTGGGAGTATGGCTACACCTTC. This gives the protein CASSLNDWEYGYTF.

There are a few counts of this clonotype. The V gene is TRBV3-1, the J gene TRBJ2-7, with 10 bases matching TRBD2. The CDR3 contains 16 residues. CDR1 and CDR2 from the germline V gene are LGHDT and YNNKEL (reference sequence). The trim removed 4 bases at V and 0 bases at J, leaving 6 bases unmatched. The CDR3 here is CASSRASGSSSYEQYF. CDR3 DNA: TGTGCCAGCAGCCGGGCTAGCGGGAGTAGCTCCTACGAGCAGTACTTC.

This clonotype turned up a few times. The chain combines TRBV7-9 with TRBJ2-7, with D perhaps matching TRBD2 (6 bases). Germline CDR1 is SEHNR and CDR2 is FQNEAQ (reference sequence). This CDR3 is built from 14 residues. V lost 5 bases to trimming and J lost 3 bases, with 14 bases between them. CDR3 region: CASSGRFLNYEQYF. The CDR3 nucleotides read TGTGCCAGCAGCGGGAGGTTCCTCAACTACGAGCAGTACTTC.

V and J are TRBV6-9 and TRBJ2-7, with 10 bases that match TRBD1. V dropped 3 bases and J dropped 2; count of bases not matched to a gene: 13. This CDR3 has 18 residues. Germline CDR1 MNHGY, CDR2 SVAAGI. The chain's CDR3 is CASSYSGLGQGRAYEQYF. The CDR3 DNA reads TGTGCCAGCAGTTACTCTGGTCTGGGACAGGGGCGAGCCTACGAGCAGTACTTC.

The gene calls are TRBV7-3 and TRBJ1-2, with 9 bases lining up with TRBD1. J lost 7 bases, V lost 5 bases, and 11 bases had no gene match. Germline V gene lookup returns CDR1 SGHTA and CDR2 FQGTGA. This CDR3 spans 15 amino acids. The CDR3 reads CASSPGDRDTGGYTF. CDR3 coding DNA: TGTGCCAGCAGCCCAGGGGACAGGGACACGGGTGGCTACACCTTC.

This clonotype has just a few counts. The chain joins TRBV28 to TRBJ2-7, with D possibly TRBD2 on 5 matching bases. V lost 4 bases and J lost 2, with 12 bases in between. Germline loops: CDR1 MDHEN, CDR2 SYDVKM. The CDR3 length is 14 residues. CDR3 bases: TGTGCCAGCAGTTCAGTAAGCGGAGCCTACGAGCAGTACTTC. Its translation is CASSSVSGAYEQYF.

V usage is TRBV19 and J usage is TRBJ2-1; weak D call: TRBD2 (5 bases). Germline V gene lookup returns CDR1 LNHDA and CDR2 SQIVND (reference sequence). CDR3 size: 15 residues. With 5 bases removed from V and 6 bases from J, the gap between germline ends came to 17 bases. CDR3: CASSLGSSPGNEQFF. The CDR3 bases are TGTGCCAGTAGTTTAGGGTCTAGCCCGGGCAATGAGCAGTTCTTC.

In its sample, this clonotype was seen a few times. This chain links TRBV12-5 with TRBJ2-3; 11 positions match TRBD2. Germline V gene data show CDR1 as LGHNT and CDR2 as FRNRAP. The CDR3 has 18 amino acids. V lost 1 base to trimming and J lost 5 bases; unmatched junction nucleotides: 11. The CDR3 DNA reads as TGTGCTAGTGGTTTGGCTTCCCAACTAGCGGGAGAGGGAGATACGCAGTATTTT. Translated: CASGLASQLAGEGDTQYF.

The genes are TRBV6-1 and TRBJ2-5; 8 nucleotides line up with TRBD1. The DNA matches TRBJ2-1 better at its end, which makes the J call doubtful. The germline V gene encodes CDR1 MNHNS and CDR2 SASEGT. The CDR3 is made up of 15 amino acids. The DNA for the CDR3 is TGTGCCAGCAGCTCGGGACAGGCGCCCTACAATGAGCAGTTCTTC. The encoded protein is CASSSGQAPYNEQFF.

Only a few counts were recorded for this clonotype. The rearrangement links TRBV5-1 to TRBJ2-1, with TRBD2 matching over 10 bases. CDR1 and CDR2 from the germline V gene are SGHRS and YFSETQ. This CDR3 has 17 residues. The V segment lost 7 bases and the J segment 4 bases; nucleotides outside the gene matches: 14. CDR3 sequence reads: CASSPGTSAQFYNEQFF. Written as DNA, the CDR3 is TGCGCCAGCTCCCCCGGGACTAGCGCTCAATTTTACAATGAGCAGTTCTTC.

This clonotype occurred a few times. The chain recombines TRBV4-1 with TRBJ2-7; D may be TRBD1 or TRBD2 (5 bases each). Trimming stripped 0 bases from V and 2 bases from J, with 14 bases between. Germline V lookup: CDR1 MGHRA, CDR2 YSYEKL. The CDR3 covers 16 residues. The CDR3 reads CASSQDTEDIPYEQYF. In DNA form, the CDR3 reads TGCGCCAGCAGCCAAGATACGGAGGACATTCCCTACGAGCAGTACTTC.

This clonotype was observed a handful of times. This rearrangement joins TRBV5-1 to TRBJ2-2, with D perhaps TRBD1 (5 bases). The germline V and J ends were trimmed by 1 base and 0 bases, with 7 bases remaining between them. The CDR3 has 15 residues. Germline CDR1 reads SGHRS; CDR2 reads YFSETQ. CDR3 protein: CASSLLTANTGELFF. In nucleotides, the CDR3 is TGCGCCAGCAGCTTGCTGACAGCGAACACCGGGGAGCTGTTTTTT.

This clonotype was observed a few times. J is TRBJ1-1 and V is TRBV2; D is unclear. With 9 bases removed from V and 8 bases from J, the gap between germline ends came to 10 bases. Looked up from germline, CDR1 is SNHLY and CDR2 is FYNNEI. This CDR3 region has 10 residues. This CDR3 reads CASLRHEAFF. The CDR3 coding sequence is TGTGCCAGTCTCAGGCACGAAGCTTTCTTT.

This chain joins TRBV29-1 and TRBJ2-7, with TRBD2 matching over 9 bases. The CDR3 runs 17 residues. V lost 5 bases to trimming and J lost 6 bases; unmatched junction nucleotides: 20. Germline CDR1 SQVTM, CDR2 ANQGSEA. Written as DNA, the CDR3 is TGCAGCGTTCATCGGGTTTTGCGGGAGGGCCGACGAGGCGAGCAGTACTTC. Protein product: CSVHRVLREGRRGEQYF.

This chain links TRBV6-5 with TRBJ2-3; 7 bases match TRBD1. Germline CDR1 and CDR2: MNHEY and SVGAGI. This CDR3 comprises 16 residues. With 4 bases clipped from V and 2 bases from J, the junction kept 9 bases outside the gene matches. CDR3 in amino acids: CASSSHPTGVTDTQYF. The CDR3 DNA reads as TGTGCCAGCAGTTCTCACCCTACAGGGGTCACAGATACGCAGTATTTT.

The chain links TRBV20-1 to TRBJ2-3, with 11 positions matching TRBD2. Germline loops: CDR1 DFQATT, CDR2 SNEGSKA (reference sequence). V lost 4 bases, J lost 0 bases, and 3 bases stayed unmatched. This CDR3 contains 15 residues. CDR3 bases: TGCAGTGCTACAGGGACTAGCGGAAGCACAGATACGCAGTATTTT. Translating gives CSATGTSGSTDTQYF.

This clonotype has at least ten counts. V is TRBV7-9 and J is TRBJ2-7; D unresolved. This CDR3 region has 13 residues. CDR1 is SEHNR and CDR2 is FQNEAQ in the germline V gene (reference sequence). V was pared by 1 base and J by 5 bases, with 9 bases between. The CDR3 sequence: CASSLGALNEQYF. The CDR3 nucleotides are TGTGCCAGCAGCTTAGGAGCTCTGAACGAGCAGTACTTC.

This chain uses TRBV6-6 with TRBJ2-4; D is unresolved. The CDR3 loop spans 13 amino acids. V was shortened by 0 bases and J by 7 bases, with 7 bases between the two germline ends. The germline gives CDR1 MNHNY, CDR2 SVGAGI (reference sequence). CDR3 nucleotide sequence: TGTGCCAGCAGTTACTCGACTCGGAACATTCAGTACTTC. Translated, it gives CASSYSTRNIQYF.

Here the CDR3 DNA reads TGTGCCAGCAGTGCCCTGGGGGGACCGAAGGCTTTCTTT. Protein product: CASSALGGPKAFF. This chain links TRBV6-2 or TRBV6-3 with TRBJ1-1, with D perhaps TRBD1 (5 bases). V dropped 5 bases and J dropped 11 bases, with 18 bases sitting between them. The germline gives CDR1 MNHEY, CDR2 SVGEGT. The CDR3 has 13 amino acids.

There are many counts of this clonotype. This chain joins TRBV12-3 or TRBV12-4 and TRBJ2-4, with D hard to call. Deletions cut 3 bases from V and 0 bases from J, with 12 bases between. The CDR3 covers 16 residues. This CDR3 is CASSFPWLLAKNIQYF. CDR3 bases: TGTGCCAGCAGTTTCCCTTGGCTGTTAGCCAAAAACATTCAGTACTTC.

This clonotype turned up a few times. The chain joins TRBV6-1 to TRBJ1-6, with 7 positions matching TRBD1. V lost 6 bases to trimming and J lost 8 bases; unmatched junction nucleotides: 7. From germline, CDR1 is MNHNS and CDR2 SASEGT. The CDR3 totals 14 residues. The CDR3 coding sequence is TGTGCCAGCAGGTCCAGGGGGTCGTATTCACCCCTCCACTTT. The encoded protein is CASRSRGSYSPLHF.

This clonotype showed up just a few times. The V call is TRBV7-9, the J call TRBJ1-3; the D is unclear. V shed 3 bases and J shed 0 bases, with 12 bases lying between them. The germline gives CDR1 SEHNR, CDR2 FQNEAQ (reference sequence). The CDR3 has 16 residues. CDR3 in amino acids: CASSLAAASSGNTIYF. The DNA of the CDR3 is TGTGCCAGCAGCTTGGCGGCAGCCAGCTCTGGAAACACCATATATTTT. The full variable domain, completed using reference TRBV7-9 and TRBJ1-3, is DTGVSQNPRHKITKRGQNVTFRCDPISEHNRLYWYRQTLGQGPEFLTYFQNEAQLEKSRLLSDRFSAERPKGSFSTLEIQRTEQGDSAMYLCASSLAAASSGNTIYFGEGSWLTVV.

This clonotype was counted between two and nine times. The chain uses TRBV7-9 and TRBJ2-3; 8 nucleotides align to TRBD1. V lost 5 bases to trimming and J lost 2 bases; unmatched junction nucleotides: 6. Germline V CDR1 and CDR2: SEHNR, FQNEAQ (reference sequence). The CDR3 loop spans 15 amino acids. The CDR3 reads CASSRDRQSTDTQYF. The CDR3 DNA reads TGTGCCAGCAGCCGGGACAGGCAATCCACAGATACGCAGTATTTT.